Below, one TCR beta chain is given with its context. TCRdb called the RT-PCR reads again in MiXCR, with one record for every CDR3 protein. Of about 960,000 distinct CDR3 sequences in the sample, about a sixth were seen once. The data are from a study of patients and donors after allogeneic stem cell transplantation. The receptor was isolated from a human donor who was either an allogeneic HSCT recipient or a stem cell or donor lymphocyte infusion donor (not recorded which). It is not recorded whose cells these are; they may come from a transplant donor. The sequenced sample was blood, either unsorted or a sorted T cell fraction (not recorded which).

The DNA for the CDR3 is TGTGCCAGCAGCCCGCCTAAAGTACCAACTAGCGGAACGCAGTATTTT. Translated, it gives CASSPPKVPTSGTQYF. This rearrangement joins TRBV7-8 to TRBJ2-3, with 8 bases that match TRBD2. The J segment lost 9 bases and the V segment lost 5 bases, leaving 16 bases of the junction unmatched. The CDR3 extends over 16 amino acids. Per the germline V gene, CDR1 is SGHVS and CDR2 is FQNEAQ.